The rows below give T cell receptor beta chains drawn from one sample of a study of blood T cells in healthy people across ages. TCRdb ran MiXCR on the 5' RACE reads and lists one entry per CDR3 protein. The sample lists 1,800,000 or so distinct CDR3 sequences, approximately 39% occurring once. The sequenced sample was blood. These receptors were collected from a human donor in good health. Each CDR3 is given with its conserved first and last residue. A D gene is named only where the DNA matches it firmly. Clone size is not always given. Where it is, it says once, few, many or a class for expanded clones.

abundance: few; v_gene: TRBV28; d_gene: -; j_gene: TRBJ2-7; CDR3aa: CASSFVGPYEQYF; CDR3nt: TGTGCCAGCAGTTTTGTGGGTCCCTACGAGCAGTACTTC
abundance: few; v_gene: TRBV27; d_gene: TRBD1; j_gene: TRBJ2-4; CDR3aa: CASSPGQYSNIQYF; CDR3nt: TGTGCCAGCAGCCCGGGACAGTATAGTAACATTCAGTACTTC
abundance: few; v_gene: TRBV29-1; d_gene: -; j_gene: TRBJ2-3; CDR3aa: CSGTGFRADTQYF; CDR3nt: TGCAGCGGCACAGGGTTTCGGGCAGATACGCAGTATTTT
abundance: -; v_gene: TRBV6-2/TRBV6-3; d_gene: -; j_gene: TRBJ2-1; CDR3aa: CASSTDRKRSYNEQFF; CDR3nt: TGTGCCAGCAGTACAGACAGGAAAAGGTCCTACAATGAGCAGTTCTTC
abundance: -; v_gene: TRBV7-2; d_gene: -; j_gene: TRBJ2-3; CDR3aa: CASSPSREADTQYF; CDR3nt: TGTGCCAGCAGCCCTAGCAGGGAGGCAGATACGCAGTATTTT
abundance: few; v_gene: TRBV9; d_gene: -; j_gene: TRBJ1-3; CDR3aa: CASSVAGNTIYF; CDR3nt: TGTGCCAGCAGCGTAGCGGGGAACACCATATATTTT
abundance: -; v_gene: TRBV20-1; d_gene: TRBD2; j_gene: TRBJ2-3; CDR3aa: CSARQPSGVTQYF; CDR3nt: TGCAGTGCTCGGCAGCCCAGCGGGGTTACGCAGTATTTT
abundance: few; v_gene: TRBV5-8; d_gene: TRBD2; j_gene: TRBJ2-1; CDR3aa: CASSLASGASGGYNEQFF; CDR3nt: TGTGCCAGCAGCTTGGCCTCTGGGGCTAGCGGGGGATACAATGAGCAGTTCTTC
abundance: -; v_gene: TRBV28; d_gene: -; j_gene: TRBJ2-3; CDR3aa: CASSLQGGLYGYTDTQYF; CDR3nt: TGTGCCAGCAGTTTACAGGGGGGACTGTACGGTTACACAGATACGCAGTATTTT
abundance: -; v_gene: TRBV7-2; d_gene: -; j_gene: TRBJ2-5; CDR3aa: CASSPETVSNKETQYF; CDR3nt: TGTGCCAGCAGCCCTGAGACGGTATCTAACAAAGAGACCCAGTACTTC
abundance: few; v_gene: TRBV20-1; d_gene: -; j_gene: TRBJ2-7; CDR3aa: CSATGTSDSHEQYF; CDR3nt: TGCAGTGCTACCGGGACCTCCGACTCTCACGAGCAGTACTTC
abundance: -; v_gene: TRBV24-1; d_gene: -; j_gene: TRBJ2-1; CDR3aa: CATKDSHNEQFF; CDR3nt: TGTGCCACCAAAGACAGTCACAATGAGCAGTTCTTC
abundance: once; v_gene: TRBV11-2; d_gene: -; j_gene: TRBJ2-1; CDR3aa: CASRTNSNEQFF; CDR3nt: TGTGCCAGCAGGACTAACTCGAATGAGCAGTTCTTC
abundance: -; v_gene: TRBV5-1; d_gene: -; j_gene: TRBJ2-3; CDR3aa: CARDRDNRRDSTDTQYF; CDR3nt: TGCGCCAGAGACCGGGACAACCGACGGGATAGCACAGATACGCAGTATTTT
abundance: few; v_gene: TRBV21-1; d_gene: -; j_gene: TRBJ2-7; CDR3aa: CASIRTGSSYEQYF; CDR3nt: TGTGCCAGCATCCGGACGGGTAGCTCCTACGAGCAGTACTTC
abundance: -; v_gene: TRBV11-2; d_gene: -; j_gene: TRBJ1-2; CDR3aa: CASSLGHTNYGYTF; CDR3nt: TGTGCCAGCAGCTTAGGACATACTAACTATGGCTACACCTTC
abundance: few; v_gene: TRBV5-1; d_gene: -; j_gene: TRBJ2-3; CDR3aa: CASSLVYWSSADTQYF; CDR3nt: TGCGCCAGCAGCTTGGTTTATTGGTCCTCAGCAGATACGCAGTATTTT
abundance: -; v_gene: TRBV5-1; d_gene: -; j_gene: TRBJ2-1; CDR3aa: CASSLEDFYNEQFF; CDR3nt: TGCGCCAGCAGCTTGGAGGATTTCTACAATGAGCAGTTCTTC
abundance: -; v_gene: TRBV6-5; d_gene: -; j_gene: TRBJ2-3; CDR3aa: CASSYSKSYTDTQYF; CDR3nt: TGTGCCAGCAGTTACTCGAAATCTTACACAGATACGCAGTATTTT
abundance: few; v_gene: TRBV12-3/TRBV12-4; d_gene: TRBD1; j_gene: TRBJ2-1; CDR3aa: CASSSSPDRGNEQFF; CDR3nt: TGTGCCAGCAGCTCGTCCCCGGACAGGGGGAATGAGCAGTTCTTC
abundance: -; v_gene: TRBV3-1; d_gene: -; j_gene: TRBJ1-5; CDR3aa: CASSQAGTADQPQHF; CDR3nt: TGTGCCAGCAGCCAAGCGGGGACTGCCGATCAGCCCCAGCATTTT
abundance: -; v_gene: TRBV9; d_gene: -; j_gene: TRBJ2-6; CDR3aa: CAGSLDMSGANVLTF; CDR3nt: TGTGCCGGCAGCTTAGACATGTCTGGGGCCAACGTCCTGACTTTC
abundance: few; v_gene: TRBV4-3; d_gene: TRBD1; j_gene: TRBJ2-3; CDR3aa: CASSPRYLTGGESDTQYF; CDR3nt: TGCGCCAGCAGCCCGAGATACTTAACAGGGGGCGAGTCAGATACGCAGTATTTT
abundance: -; v_gene: TRBV3-1; d_gene: TRBD1; j_gene: TRBJ2-7; CDR3aa: CASSQRWDRVYF; CDR3nt: TGTGCCAGCAGCCAACGGTGGGACAGGGTGTACTTC
abundance: -; v_gene: TRBV28; d_gene: TRBD2; j_gene: TRBJ2-1; CDR3aa: CASSLTSGVPERFF; CDR3nt: TGTGCCAGCAGTTTAACTAGCGGGGTACCCGAGAGGTTCTTC
abundance: few; v_gene: TRBV29-1; d_gene: -; j_gene: TRBJ1-2; CDR3aa: CSVEEDDYGYTF; CDR3nt: TGCAGCGTTGAAGAGGACGACTATGGCTACACCTTC
abundance: few; v_gene: TRBV7-9; d_gene: -; j_gene: TRBJ1-2; CDR3aa: CASSSTITGYRAYGYTF; CDR3nt: TGTGCCAGCAGCTCTACCATTACAGGGTATCGGGCCTATGGCTACACCTTC
abundance: few; v_gene: TRBV7-2; d_gene: -; j_gene: TRBJ1-2; CDR3aa: CASSLQQFRGYTF; CDR3nt: TGTGCCAGCAGCTTACAACAGTTCCGGGGCTACACCTTC
abundance: -; v_gene: TRBV6-2/TRBV6-3; d_gene: -; j_gene: TRBJ2-7; CDR3aa: CASSWGVRGEQYF; CDR3nt: TGTGCCAGCAGTTGGGGGGTCCGCGGCGAGCAGTACTTC
abundance: once; v_gene: TRBV6-2/TRBV6-3; d_gene: -; j_gene: TRBJ1-5; CDR3aa: CASSWGSTSAQHF; CDR3nt: TGTGCCAGCAGTTGGGGGTCCACCTCAGCCCAGCATTTT
abundance: -; v_gene: TRBV11-1; d_gene: -; j_gene: TRBJ2-1; CDR3aa: CASSRTTLTDRNNEQFF; CDR3nt: TGTGCCAGCAGCCGGACTACTCTGACCGATCGGAACAATGAGCAGTTCTTC
abundance: -; v_gene: TRBV7-2; d_gene: -; j_gene: TRBJ1-5; CDR3aa: CASSQRRGNQPQHF; CDR3nt: TGTGCCAGCAGCCAAAGACGGGGGAATCAGCCCCAGCATTTT
abundance: -; v_gene: TRBV12-3/TRBV12-4; d_gene: -; j_gene: TRBJ1-2; CDR3aa: CASRDSGTRGYTF; CDR3nt: TGTGCCAGCCGAGACTCGGGGACTAGGGGCTACACCTTC
abundance: few; v_gene: TRBV7-2; d_gene: -; j_gene: TRBJ2-3; CDR3aa: CASSLMGRRDTQYF; CDR3nt: TGTGCCAGCAGCTTAATGGGCAGACGAGATACGCAGTATTTT
abundance: -; v_gene: TRBV11-1; d_gene: TRBD2; j_gene: TRBJ2-1; CDR3aa: CASSPSPAGGYNEQFF; CDR3nt: TGTGCCAGCAGTCCCAGCCCAGCGGGGGGCTACAATGAGCAGTTCTTC
abundance: -; v_gene: TRBV6-2/TRBV6-3; d_gene: -; j_gene: TRBJ2-7; CDR3aa: CASRTEEDEQYF; CDR3nt: TGTGCCAGCAGAACCGAAGAGGACGAGCAGTACTTC
abundance: few; v_gene: TRBV27; d_gene: -; j_gene: TRBJ2-7; CDR3aa: CASSLLTDGSSYEQYF; CDR3nt: TGTGCCAGCAGTTTACTTACGGACGGGAGCTCCTACGAGCAGTACTTC
abundance: -; v_gene: TRBV7-9; d_gene: -; j_gene: TRBJ2-5; CDR3aa: CASSPLDRDWETQYF; CDR3nt: TGTGCCAGCAGCCCCCTCGATCGGGATTGGGAGACCCAGTACTTC
abundance: -; v_gene: TRBV20-1; d_gene: -; j_gene: TRBJ1-1; CDR3aa: CSARDSRTMNTEAFF; CDR3nt: TGCAGTGCTAGGGATAGCCGAACTATGAACACTGAAGCTTTCTTT
abundance: few; v_gene: TRBV18; d_gene: TRBD2; j_gene: TRBJ2-3; CDR3aa: CASSDPPAGETDTQYF; CDR3nt: TGTGCCAGCTCCGACCCCCCGGCGGGGGAAACAGATACGCAGTATTTT